The rows below give T cell receptor beta chains drawn from one sample of a study of graft-versus-host responses after intestinal transplantation. Clones were read by immunoSEQ multiplex PCR, and TCRdb kept only the in-frame ones, dropping some. Of some 77,000 clones in the sample, roughly 90% were seen once. The sequenced sample was PBMCs, obtained 98 days after intestinal transplantation. The receptors come from a human patient who received an intestinal transplant, so some T cells may come from the graft donor. CDR3s include the opening cysteine and the closing phenylalanine or tryptophan. The D gene is left open where the match is weak. Size is omitted from some rows. Given values are once, few, many or a class for expanded clones.

CDR3	DNA	V	size	D	J
CASSLWSYNSPLHF	TGTGCCAGCAGCTTATGGTCCTATAATTCACCCCTCCACTTT	TRBV7-2	.	.	TRBJ1-6
CSVEDLLAENIQYF	TGCAGCGTTGAAGATTTGCTAGCGGAAAACATTCAGTACTTC	TRBV29-1	.	TRBD2	TRBJ2-4
CASPRENTEAFF	TGTGCCTCTCCTAGGGAGAACACTGAAGCTTTCTTT	TRBV5-8	.	.	TRBJ1-1
CAISKQGEVGETQYF	TGTGCCATCAGTAAACAGGGGGAGGTGGGAGAGACCCAGTACTTC	TRBV10-3	once	TRBD1	TRBJ2-5
CASSQVTYGNTIYF	TGCGCCAGCAGCCAAGTGACATATGGAAACACCATATATTTT	TRBV4-1	few	.	TRBJ1-3
CASSVESFNTEAFF	TGTGCCAGCAGCGTAGAGAGTTTTAACACTGAAGCTTTCTTT	TRBV9	once	.	TRBJ1-1
CASSVDRGGQYF	TGTGCCAGCAGCGTAGACAGGGGCGGGCAGTACTTC	TRBV9	few	TRBD1	TRBJ2-7
CASRLDLTGELFF	TGTGCCAGCAGATTAGACCTGACCGGGGAGCTGTTTTTT	TRBV27	.	.	TRBJ2-2
CASSQAGLWGNQPQHF	TGCGCCAGCAGCCAAGCCGGACTGTGGGGTAATCAGCCCCAGCATTTT	TRBV4-1	.	.	TRBJ1-5
CASSLGVTGGLDTGELFF	TGTGCCAGCAGCTTGGGGGTGACGGGAGGGTTAGACACCGGGGAGCTGTTTTTT	TRBV7-2	.	TRBD2	TRBJ2-2
CASSERVTYEQYF	TGCGCCAGCAGTGAAAGGGTCACCTACGAGCAGTACTTC	TRBV10-1	few	.	TRBJ2-7
CASSSIKGGNYNEQFF	TGTGCCAGCAGCTCTATAAAAGGGGGGAACTACAATGAGCAGTTCTTC	TRBV11-2	.	.	TRBJ2-1
CASKGVDQPREQYF	TGTGCCAGCAAAGGGGTCGACCAGCCAAGGGAGCAGTACTTC	TRBV28	.	.	TRBJ2-7
CASSPGQDTEAFF	TGTGCCAGCTCGCCAGGACAAGACACTGAAGCTTTCTTT	TRBV18	.	.	TRBJ1-1
CASSLEGLQDEQYF	TGTGCCAGCAGCTTGGAAGGGCTGCAAGACGAGCAGTACTTC	TRBV5-4	once	.	TRBJ2-7
CASSLASGRTYEQYF	TGCGCCAGCAGCTTGGCTAGCGGGAGAACCTACGAGCAGTACTTC	TRBV5-1	.	TRBD2	TRBJ2-7
CSVEAPQEQFF	TGCAGCGTTGAAGCCCCTCAGGAGCAGTTCTTC	TRBV29-1	.	.	TRBJ2-1
CASSPNTTYRGSSKGEQFF	TGTGCCAGCAGCCCAAATACCACGTACAGGGGATCCTCCAAAGGCGAGCAGTTCTTC	TRBV7-9	.	TRBD1	TRBJ2-1
CAWWDTQFGLDTIYF	TGTGCCTGGTGGGACACCCAATTTGGCTTGGACACCATATATTTT	TRBV30	once	.	TRBJ1-3
CASSLQEDLNTEAFF	TGTGCCAGCAGCTTACAGGAGGACTTGAACACTGAAGCTTTCTTT	TRBV7-2	.	.	TRBJ1-1
CASSPVRDSLYEQYF	TGTGCCAGCAGCCCCGTCCGGGACAGCTTATACGAGCAGTACTTC	TRBV27	.	TRBD1	TRBJ2-7
CASSLTGGASEQYF	TGTGCCAGCAGCTTGACCGGGGGGGCGAGCGAGCAGTACTTC	TRBV5-4	once	TRBD2	TRBJ2-7
CASSLEGGDSYEQYF	TGTGCCAGCAGCTTGGAAGGGGGGGACTCCTACGAGCAGTACTTC	TRBV5-4	.	.	TRBJ2-7
CASSPRGVSNQPQHF	TGTGCCAGCAGCCCGAGGGGAGTAAGCAATCAGCCCCAGCATTTT	TRBV9	.	.	TRBJ1-5
CATFNNRDRQETQYF	TGTGCCACCTTCAACAACAGGGATAGACAAGAGACCCAGTACTTC	TRBV28	.	.	TRBJ2-5
CASSLGEGGYGYEQYF	TGCGCCAGCAGCCTCGGGGAGGGGGGATATGGCTACGAGCAGTACTTC	TRBV4-1	.	.	TRBJ2-7
CASSQVLGTGPSNEQFF	TGCGCCAGCAGCCAAGTGTTGGGGACAGGGCCGAGCAATGAGCAGTTCTTC	TRBV4-1	.	TRBD1	TRBJ2-1
CASSPWGATDYNEKLFF	TGTGCCAGCAGTCCCTGGGGGGCCACCGATTATAATGAAAAACTGTTTTTT	TRBV25-1	.	.	TRBJ1-4
CASSLLGQGIRGYTF	TGTGCCAGCAGTTTGTTGGGACAGGGGATTAGGGGCTACACCTTC	TRBV27	.	TRBD1	TRBJ1-2
CSVTSGGLSSYEQYF	TGCAGCGTTACTAGCGGGGGACTAAGCTCCTACGAGCAGTACTTC	TRBV29-1	.	TRBD2	TRBJ2-7
CASSLGRTYEQYF	TGTGCCAGCAGTTTAGGTCGGACCTACGAGCAGTACTTC	TRBV28	.	.	TRBJ2-7
CASTLPQLRSYNEQFF	TGTGCCAGCACCCTTCCGCAGCTCCGCTCCTACAATGAGCAGTTCTTC	TRBV11-3	.	.	TRBJ2-1
CASADGDNTDTQYF	TGTGCCAGCGCCGATGGGGACAACACAGATACGCAGTATTTT	TRBV6-4	.	.	TRBJ2-3
CASSLVTGYQETQYF	TGTGCCAGCAGCTTGGTCACAGGGTACCAAGAGACCCAGTACTTC	TRBV5-4	.	.	TRBJ2-5